Presented here are 2 T cell receptor beta chains from one specimen sequenced in a study of cytomegalovirus exposure and HLA in healthy donors (dated by TCRdb to 2016 to 2017). Libraries were made using the immunoSEQ multiplex PCR assay. For the multiplex PCR, a mixture combining 60 forward primers for TCR Vbeta segments and 13 reverse primers for TCR Jbeta segments was used. TCRdb's version of the immuneACCESS table is confined to in-frame rearrangements and falls short of the full clone set. An unresolved V gene accounts for under half of the shortfall where checked; the remainder is of unknown origin. The sample data list 120,000 or so clones, and about 80% of these were observed just once. The biggest ten clones account for around 5.2% of the sample. The source material was PBMCs. The receptors come from a man aged 45 to 65 in good health and CMV-seropositive.

The V call is TRBV2, the J call TRBJ2-5; D not certain. TRBJ2-7 matches the DNA end more closely, so the J call is doubtful. CDR1 and CDR2 (germline): SNHLY, FYNNEI. The CDR3 sequence is 11 residues long. The DNA for the CDR3 is TGTGCCAGCAGCTACAGCTACGAGCAGTACTTC. Translated, it gives CASSYSYEQYF.

As concerns this clone: At one of its ends the junction is not consistent with the germline gene, which may arise from a read error. This rearrangement joins TRBV7-3 to TRBJ2-1, with 8 positions matching TRBD1. The CDR3 sequence is 13 residues long. The V gene's germline CDR1 is SGHTA and CDR2 FQGTGA. The CDR3 region has the DNA TGTGCCAGCAGCTTAAGGCTGGGGACAGGTTGGGTCTTC. Translating gives CASSLRLGTGWVF.